This T cell receptor beta chain is from a study of cytomegalovirus exposure and HLA in healthy donors. The wider study: About 80 million unique TCR sequences came from HLA-typed donors in an early release.

The CDR3 is made up of 17 amino acids. The germline V gene encodes CDR1 SGHNT and CDR2 YYREEE (reference sequence). V trimming: 4 bases; J trimming: 2 bases; junction bases outside the gene matches: 9. PCR employed 60 Vbeta and 13 Jbeta primers. Here immunoSEQ multiplex PCR was the method, and the copy in TCRdb shows in-frame clones only, minus some. The sample contains about 120,000 clones, around 75% of which appear only once. The sample was PBMCs. This clonotype originated in a woman aged 40-49 years in good health and CMV-seropositive. This sequence joins TRBV5-4 and TRBJ2-3; 11 nucleotides agree with TRBD2. The CDR3 coding sequence is TGTGCCAGCAGCCCTGGGGGGACTAGCGGATCCACAGATACGCAGTATTTT. This translates into CASSPGGTSGSTDTQYF.